This T cell receptor (beta chain) was found in a study of CD8 T cells in Susac syndrome. Random hexamers were used to reverse transcribe the RNA input (0.5 to 1 ug). It was immunoSEQ multiplex PCR that amplified TCR beta CDR3 across 54 Vbeta and 13 Jbeta. A single record per CDR3 protein comes from TCRdb applying MiXCR to the immunoSEQ multiplex PCR reads. Altogether roughly 200,000 distinct CDR3 sequences are present, 95% being singletons, with the ten largest covering approximately 0.082%. The CDR3 is 15 amino acids. Germline trimming cut 4 bases from V and 0 bases from J; bases unmatched to any gene: 2. The germline gives CDR1 LGHDT, CDR2 YNNKEL (reference sequence). TCR beta sequences were obtained from blood CD8+ and CD4+ T cells. Multiple sclerosis controls were treatment-naive patients with stable or active relapsing-remitting disease. Negative isolation was used for CD8+ and CD4+ T cells and FACS enrichment for TEMRA cells.

The rearrangement joins TRBV3-1 to TRBJ2-1, with 8 bases matching TRBD1. Material for sequencing was CD4+ T cells from PBMCs. This TCR was recovered from a human donor with multiple sclerosis. CDR3 protein: CASSPGTGSYNEQFF. CDR3 in DNA: TGTGCCAGCAGCCCCGGGACAGGCTCCTACAATGAGCAGTTCTTC.